The source of this T cell receptor beta chain is a study of blood T cell repertoires in COVID-19. The Seattle patients, enrolled during active infection, were followed longitudinally. Germline-derived CDR1 and CDR2 are MNHEY and SVGAGI. V was pared by 4 bases and J by 0 bases, with 7 bases of the junction left unmatched. The CDR3 has 16 amino acids. This table comes from immunoSEQ multiplex PCR, and its TCRdb copy is limited to in-frame clones, with some not included. Of 300,000 to 400,000 clones in the sample, 70% to 90% were seen once. The receptor's source is a woman aged 25 to 39 with COVID-19, enrolled during active disease. The chain links TRBV6-5 to TRBJ1-2; 8 nucleotides line up with TRBD1. The sequencing sample was made of peripheral blood. The CDR3 bases are TGTGCCAGCAGTTCCGGACAGGGAACCACTAACTATGGCTACACCTTC. As protein: CASSSGQGTTNYGYTF.